These T cell receptor beta chains were read from a single sample in a study of T cell responses to AZD1222 COVID-19 vaccine. Repertoires were generated with immunoSEQ multiplex PCR, while TCRdb's copy carries only in-frame clones and drops some. The sample yields 100,000 to 120,000 clones, about 94% seen once. This sample comprised peripheral blood, obtained 28 days after the second AZD1222 dose. Every receptor here comes from an adult who received the AZD1222 COVID-19 vaccine. Each CDR3 is given with its conserved first and last residue. The D gene is left open where the match is weak. A clone size is listed for some rows: how often the clone was seen (once, few, many), or a class if it is expanded.

>-|TRBJ1-1|TRBD1|TRBV18
TGTGCCAGCTCAGACAGGGTTTCGAGGACTGAAGCTTTCTTT
CASSDRVSRTEAFF
>-|TRBJ2-7|-|TRBV6-1
TGTGCCAGCAGTTATGGCAGGGAGTCGGAGCAGTACTTC
CASSYGRESEQYF
>-|TRBJ1-4|TRBD1|TRBV19
TGTGCCAGTAGACTCGCCGGGACAGGGAAGGAAAAACTGTTTTTT
CASRLAGTGKEKLFF
>-|TRBJ2-1|-|TRBV11-2
TGTGCCAGCAGCTTAGGCCCCTTGGGGAATGAGCAGTTCTTC
CASSLGPLGNEQFF
>-|TRBJ2-7|-|TRBV4-1
TGCGCCAGCAGCCACTCCCAGGAGGAATACGAGCAGTACTTC
CASSHSQEEYEQYF
>-|TRBJ1-3|-|TRBV5-1
TGCGCCAGCAGCGCAGGGGACGGAGGAAACACCATATATTTT
CASSAGDGGNTIYF
>once|TRBJ1-6|TRBD1|TRBV7-9
TGTGCCAGCAGGACCGGGACAGATAATTCACCCCTCCACTTT
CASRTGTDNSPLHF
>-|TRBJ1-1|-|TRBV3-1/TRBV3-2
TGTGCCAGCAGCCAAGAATGGGGCGCAGAAGCTTTCTTT
CASSQEWGAEAFF
>-|TRBJ1-2|-|TRBV19
TGTGCCAGTACCCGACAGGAGGAAAACTATGGCTACACCTTC
CASTRQEENYGYTF
>-|TRBJ2-7|-|TRBV27
TGTGCCAGCAGTGTCGGAAGCGGGACAACCTACGAGCAGTACTTC
CASSVGSGTTYEQYF
>-|TRBJ2-7|-|TRBV5-1
TGCGCCAGCGCCCACAGACCCCTCTCCTACGAGCAGTACTTC
CASAHRPLSYEQYF
>-|TRBJ1-1|-|TRBV28
TGTGCCAGCAGTTTATGGGGCTGGTCCTCGGGAGCTTTCTTT
CASSLWGWSSGAFF
>-|TRBJ2-5|TRBD2|TRBV28
TGTGCCAGCAGCCGTAGCGGGAACTACCAAGAGACCCAGTACTTC
CASSRSGNYQETQYF
>-|TRBJ1-5|-|TRBV2
TGTGCCAGCAGTGATTATTTGAGAAATCAGCCCCAGCATTTT
CASSDYLRNQPQHF
>-|TRBJ2-7|-|TRBV27
TGTGCCAGCAGTTCACCTTTCTCCTACGAGCAGTACTTC
CASSSPFSYEQYF
>-|TRBJ2-5|TRBD2|TRBV4-2
TGTGCCAGCAGCCAAGCCCGACTAGCGGGAGTCGAGACCCAGTACTTC
CASSQARLAGVETQYF